This T cell receptor beta chain stems from a study of OX40 agonist ivuxolimab in advanced cancers. With respect to the entire study: Ivuxolimab, which targeted the costimulatory receptor OX40 (CD134), was an agonistic, fully human IgG2 monoclonal antibody. Intravenous ivuxolimab was administered to patients every 2 weeks at six dose levels: 0.01, 0.1, 0.3, 1.5, 3 and 10 mg/kg. Among the 52 dose-escalation patients, about 19 had hepatocellular carcinoma, 15 or so melanoma, 9 renal cell carcinoma and 9 head and neck cancer. A male proportion of under 85% and a mean age of 60 years, ranging from 23 to 79, were recorded for the dose-escalation cohort. Patients were allowed to have had prior anti-PD-1, anti-PD-L1 or anti-CTLA-4 therapy, and 40% of the dose-escalation patients had been treated with checkpoint inhibitors. Partial responses occurred in three dose-escalation patients: two with cutaneous melanoma and one with hepatocellular carcinoma. Peripheral TCRbeta sequencing aimed to test whether ivuxolimab altered TCR sequence diversity and caused clonal T-cell expansion. The paper covers the monotherapy dose-escalation part of the phase I ivuxolimab trial, which included N of about 50 patients. Beyond this particular receptor, the publication reports: The antigen specificity of the clonally expanded peripheral T cells was not determined. In partial responders in the 0.1-3.0 mg/kg groups, normalized peripheral clonal expansion was found to be among the lowest, especially among CD8+ T cells. Low levels of normalized T-cell clonal expansion were also seen in some patients who did not respond. After ivuxolimab, expanded clones were on average more numerous among CD8+ T cells than among CD4+ T cells. At doses from 0.1 to 3.0 mg/kg, clonal expansion was seen in both CD4+ and CD8+ blood T cells between baseline and week 6.

Concerning this clone: The specificity of this receptor is unknown. One base away there is no much larger clone; base qualities are not given.

Patients with autoimmune disease history or receiving systemic immunosuppression were excluded from the trial. Peripheral blood for TCR sequencing was collected from all dose cohorts at baseline, on cycle 4 day 1, and on cycle 7 day 1. Samples were obtained from an open-label, multicenter, first-in-human phase I dose-escalation trial of ivuxolimab. Adults with locally advanced or metastatic head and neck squamous cell, hepatocellular, melanoma or renal cell carcinoma were enrolled in the trial. Before TCR sequencing, CD4+ T cells and CD8+ T cells from peripheral blood were sorted into separate populations. Genomic DNA was extracted from sorted cells for sequencing of the TCRbeta CDR3 region. TCRbeta CDR3 regions were sequenced using the immunoSEQ Assay. TCRdb re-hosts the immuneACCESS table, in-frame sequences only. Its copies lack some clones; in the studies checked, an unresolved V gene accounts for under half of them, and the cause for the rest is not known. In all, the sample holds fewer than 70,000 clones, and approximately 90% of those were seen once. The top ten clones comprise more than 0.5% of the sample.

Trimmed from V: 4 bases; trimmed from J: 5 bases; junction bases lacking a gene match: 10. The CDR3 holds 16 amino acids from the cysteine to the phenylalanine. The DNA shown is the 48-base CDR3, in frame from base 1. From the germline V gene, CDR1 is SNHLY and CDR2 is FYNNEI. Specimen: CD4+ or CD8+ T cells sorted from blood, collected in a trial of the OX40 agonist ivuxolimab. This receptor was taken from an adult with an advanced solid tumor such as melanoma, head and neck, liver or kidney cancer. This receptor chain uses TRBV2 and TRBJ2-3, and 9 junction bases match TRBD2. The CDR3 corresponds to CASSAGGRAVRDTQYF. At the DNA level, the sequence is TGTGCCAGCAGTGCTGGCGGGAGGGCCGTTCGAGATACGCAGTATTTT. The full variable domain, completed from the reference TRBV2 and TRBJ2-3 proteins outside the CDR3, reads EPEVTQTPSHQVTQMGQEVILRCVPISNHLYFYWYRQILGQKVEFLVSFYNNEISEKSEIFDDQFSVERPDGSNFTLKIRSTKLEDSAMYFCASSAGGRAVRDTQYFGPGTRLTVL.